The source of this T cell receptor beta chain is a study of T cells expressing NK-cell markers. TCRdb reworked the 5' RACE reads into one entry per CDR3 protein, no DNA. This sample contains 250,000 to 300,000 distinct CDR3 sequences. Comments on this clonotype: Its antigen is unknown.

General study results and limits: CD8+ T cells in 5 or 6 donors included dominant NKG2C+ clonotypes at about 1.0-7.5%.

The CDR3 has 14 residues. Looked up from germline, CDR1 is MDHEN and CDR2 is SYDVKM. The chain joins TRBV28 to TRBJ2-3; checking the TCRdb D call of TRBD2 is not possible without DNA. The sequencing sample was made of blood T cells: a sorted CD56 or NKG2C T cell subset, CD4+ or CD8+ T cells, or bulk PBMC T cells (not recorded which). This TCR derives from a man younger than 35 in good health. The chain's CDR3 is CASSSAGRVDTQYF.